Sequencing of this T cell receptor (beta chain) was carried out in a study of response to subunit inactivated influenza vaccine. One entry per CDR3 protein, called by TCRdb with MiXCR from the RT-PCR reads. The top ten hold 2.5% to 3% of the sample, which has some 550,000 distinct CDR3 sequences, under 25% seen once. There are 16 residues in the CDR3. CDR1 is SEHNR, CDR2 FQNEAQ, per germline (reference sequence). V lost 3 bases and J lost 0, with 12 bases in between. The same sample was also studied in work on T cells expressing NK-cell markers. As reported in that work: For TCR beta, cDNA was produced by 5'RACE template switching with UMIs.

The TCR sequence derives from a man in his fifties or sixties who received an inactivated influenza vaccine. The chain is built from TRBV7-9 and TRBJ2-1; D gene unclear. The sample was CD4+ T cells sorted from PBMCs, taken roughly 13 days after vaccination. This chain's CDR3 is CASSLIGRSSYNEQFF. The CDR3 DNA reads as TGTGCCAGCAGCTTGATTGGACGGAGCTCCTACAATGAGCAGTTCTTC.